What follows are 6 T cell receptor beta chains derived from one specimen sequenced in a study of T cell changes during pregnancy in multiple sclerosis. The method was immunoSEQ multiplex PCR; TCRdb's version includes in-frame clones alone and lacks a portion of them. The repertoire holds 110,000 or so clones, with roughly 92% as singletons. The starting material was peripheral blood, obtained before pregnancy. These receptors all stem from a female donor with multiple sclerosis, enrolled in a pregnancy study.

This clone was recorded only once. J is TRBJ2-7 and V is TRBV2; the match to TRBD2 covers 7 bases. Unmatched junction bases numbered 4, after V lost 8 bases and J lost 0 bases. The CDR3 runs 13 residues. Germline CDR1 is SNHLY and CDR2 is FYNNEI. CDR3 sequence reads: CASFERGSYEQYF. CDR3 nucleotides: TGTGCCAGCTTCGAGCGGGGCTCCTACGAGCAGTACTTC.

The rearrangement joins TRBV7-3 to TRBJ2-2; 10 bases are a match to TRBD1. The CDR3 spans 15 residues. CDR1 is SGHTA and CDR2 is FQGTGA in the germline V gene. Trimming cost V 3 bases and J 3 bases; bases outside gene matches: 1. CDR3 in DNA: TGTGCCAGCAGCTTCGGGACAGGGGACACCGGGGAGCTGTTTTTT. It specifies CASSFGTGDTGELFF.

The V and J genes are TRBV5-1 and TRBJ1-3; D is perhaps TRBD1 (6 bases). The V gene's germline CDR1 is SGHRS and CDR2 YFSETQ. The CDR3 has 17 residues. V shed 4 bases and J shed 1 base, with 18 bases lying between them. CDR3 sequence reads: CASSPSRTVNSGNTIYF. CDR3 DNA sequence: TGCGCCAGCAGCCCTTCCAGGACAGTCAATTCTGGAAACACCATATATTTT. The full variable domain, with the rest looked up from reference TRBV5-1 and TRBJ1-3, is KAGVTQTPRYLIKTRGQQVTLSCSPISGHRSVSWYQQTPGQGLQFLFEYFSETQRNKGNFPGRFSGRQFSNSRSEMNVSTLELGDSALYLCASSPSRTVNSGNTIYFGEGSWLTVV.

This clone was detected many times. The chain combines TRBV7-9 with TRBJ1-1; D is unresolved. Germline CDR1 is SEHNR and CDR2 is FQNEAQ (reference sequence). V lost 8 bases to trimming and J lost 4 bases, with 14 bases between them. The CDR3 spans 13 residues. The CDR3 DNA is TGTGCCAGCCTGGATCCTCGGGGCACTGAAGCTTTCTTT. It translates to CASLDPRGTEAFF.

This clone has a handful of counts. The chain employs TRBV2 and TRBJ2-2; tentatively, D is TRBD2 (6 bases). This CDR3 contains 15 residues. V lost 6 bases to trimming and J lost 6 bases, with 17 bases between them. Germline values: CDR1 SNHLY, CDR2 FYNNEI. The CDR3 region is CASSLGTANAGELFF. The CDR3 bases are TGTGCCAGCAGCCTAGGGACTGCTAACGCCGGGGAGCTGTTTTTT.

This clone was seen a handful of times. The V and J genes are TRBV20-1 and TRBJ1-1; no firm D call. CDR3 length equals 11 residues. Germline V gene sequence: CDR1 DFQATT, CDR2 SNEGSKA (reference sequence). Trimming took 4 bases from V and 3 from J, leaving 6 bases between them. The DNA for the CDR3 is TGCAGTGCTATCTTCGACACTGAAGCTTTCTTT. Protein: CSAIFDTEAFF.